The source of this T cell receptor beta chain is a study of early T cells in non-severe SARS-CoV-2 infection. From the 5' RACE reads, TCRdb called clonotypes with MiXCR, one entry per CDR3 protein. The top ten hold around 4.5% of the sample, which has 50,000 to 70,000 distinct CDR3 sequences, roughly an eighth seen once. V was cut by 0 bases and J by 5 bases, with 11 bases left in between. The CDR3 has 15 residues. CDR1 is MGHRA, CDR2 YSYEKL, per germline. This chain joins TRBV4-1 and TRBJ2-1; D is undetermined. Specimen: whole blood. The clonotype originates from an adult who was a healthcare worker with PCR-confirmed SARS-CoV-2 infection or an uninfected control (not recorded which). The CDR3 nucleotides read TGCGCCAGCAGCCAAGAAGGATCCAGAAACAATGAGCAGTTCTTC. Its protein is CASSQEGSRNNEQFF.